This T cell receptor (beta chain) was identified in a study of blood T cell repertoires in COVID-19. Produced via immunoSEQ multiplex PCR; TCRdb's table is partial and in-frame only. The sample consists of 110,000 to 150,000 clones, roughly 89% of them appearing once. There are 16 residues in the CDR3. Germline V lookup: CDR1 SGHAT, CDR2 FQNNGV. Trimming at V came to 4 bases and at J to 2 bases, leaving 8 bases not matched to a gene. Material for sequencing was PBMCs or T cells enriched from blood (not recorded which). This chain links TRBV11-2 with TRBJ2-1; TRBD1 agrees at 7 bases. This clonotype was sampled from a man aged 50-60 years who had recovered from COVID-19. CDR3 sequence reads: CASSSSTGSTYNEQFF. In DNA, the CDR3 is TGTGCCAGCAGCTCGTCGACAGGGTCGACCTACAATGAGCAGTTCTTC.